A selection of T cell receptor beta chains follows, all from one sample in a study of radiotherapy plus CTLA-4 blockade in lung cancer. TCRdb keeps only in-frame clones here, not all; method: immunoSEQ multiplex PCR. This table has about 98,000 clones, roughly four fifths appearing once. Sequenced material: peripheral blood, taken from a patient treated with radiotherapy plus ipilimumab. These receptors were taken from a human donor with non-small cell lung cancer who had a partial response to radiotherapy plus ipilimumab. CDR3s include the opening cysteine and the closing phenylalanine or tryptophan. The D gene is left open where the match is weak. The size entry is marked missing in some rows and otherwise reads once, few, many or a size class.

size,D,J,V,DNA,CDR3
NA,NA,TRBJ1-5,TRBV16,TGTGCCAGTGGGAGGGGAAGCAATCAGCCCCAGCATTTT,CASGRGSNQPQHF
NA,TRBD2,TRBJ2-5,TRBV14,TGTGCCAGCAGCCGGGGGGGGACCCAGTACTTC,CASSRGGTQYF
NA,TRBD1,TRBJ1-3,TRBV28,TGTGCCAGCAGTTTAACGCAGGGGGCCCACAACACCATATATTTT,CASSLTQGAHNTIYF
NA,NA,TRBJ2-5,TRBV5-6,TGTGCCAGCAGCACACGACATTTACTCCAAGAGACCCAGTACTTC,CASSTRHLLQETQYF
NA,TRBD1,TRBJ1-1,TRBV6-5,TGTGCCAGCAGCAGGACAGGGGCCACTGAAGCTTTCTTT,CASSRTGATEAFF
NA,TRBD1,TRBJ1-5,TRBV2,TGTGCCAGCAGTGGACAGGGGATGGGTCAGCCCCAGCATTTT,CASSGQGMGQPQHF
NA,TRBD1,TRBJ2-7,TRBV5-1,TGCGCCAGCAGCTTGGAGGGACAGCTCTACGAGCAGTACTTC,CASSLEGQLYEQYF
NA,NA,TRBJ2-3,TRBV18,TGTGCCAGCTCACTCTCCGGGGAAACAGATACGCAGTATTTT,CASSLSGETDTQYF
NA,NA,TRBJ1-1,TRBV9,TGTGCCAGCAGCGTCGATTCGAGGAACACTGAAGCTTTCTTT,CASSVDSRNTEAFF
NA,NA,TRBJ1-4,TRBV7-8,TGTGCCAGCAGCCCCCGCCTAATCCTGGGCGAAAAACTGTTTTTT,CASSPRLILGEKLFF
NA,NA,TRBJ2-1,TRBV4-1,TGCGCCAGCAGCCAGTTTAGCGGATCCTACAATGAGCAGTTCTTC,CASSQFSGSYNEQFF
NA,NA,TRBJ2-6,TRBV9,TGTGCCAGCAGCCCACAGGCGGCTGGGGCCAACGTCCTGACTTTC,CASSPQAAGANVLTF
NA,NA,TRBJ1-2,TRBV21-1,TGTGCCAGCAGCACTAGCCCGGGCCTACATCATTTAGCTAACTATGGCTACACCTTC,CASSTSPGLHHLANYGYTF
NA,NA,TRBJ2-1,TRBV5-1,TGCGCCAGCAGCTCCCAGACAGGTTACAATGAGCAGTTCTTC,CASSSQTGYNEQFF
NA,TRBD2,TRBJ2-7,TRBV2,TGTGCCAGCAGTGCGGGGGGTGAGGACGAGCAGTACTTC,CASSAGGEDEQYF
NA,TRBD2,TRBJ2-3,TRBV6-4,TGTGCCAGCAGTTATTCAGCGGGAGGGCCAAAAGATACGCAGTATTTT,CASSYSAGGPKDTQYF
NA,TRBD1,TRBJ1-4,TRBV5-4,TGTGCCAGCAGTCACACGGGACAGGGAAGGGAAAAACTGTTTTTT,CASSHTGQGREKLFF
NA,TRBD1,TRBJ2-5,TRBV7-9,TGTGCCAGCAGCGGACAGGAGCCCCAAGAGACCCAGTACTTC,CASSGQEPQETQYF
few,TRBD2,TRBJ2-3,TRBV28,TGTGCCAGCAGCTGGACTAGCGTTGCAGATACGCAGTATTTT,CASSWTSVADTQYF
NA,TRBD2,TRBJ2-5,TRBV11-2,TGTGCCAGCAGCTTTCGGCGGGGGGGTGGGGAGACCCAGTACTTC,CASSFRRGGGETQYF
NA,TRBD1,TRBJ1-5,TRBV27,TGTGCCAGCAGTCCCCAGGACAGGGTAAAGGGACAGCCCCAGCATTTT,CASSPQDRVKGQPQHF
NA,NA,TRBJ1-4,TRBV6-5,TGTGCCAGCAGTACCCCCCAAGCCGGGAATGAAAAACTGTTTTTT,CASSTPQAGNEKLFF
NA,NA,TRBJ1-5,TRBV25-1,TGTGCCAGCAGTGACACAGGGTCTGGCAATCAGCCCCAGCATTTT,CASSDTGSGNQPQHF
few,TRBD2,TRBJ2-3,TRBV5-4,TGTGCCAGCAGCTTGAAGAGCGGGGGGAGCACAGATACGCAGTATTTT,CASSLKSGGSTDTQYF
NA,TRBD2,TRBJ2-7,TRBV19,TGTGCCAGTCGCTCGCCAGCGGGAGGTACCCACGAGCAGTACTTC,CASRSPAGGTHEQYF
NA,TRBD1,TRBJ2-1,TRBV7-2,TGTGCCAGCAGCCGGGACAGACAAACCTACAATGAGCAGTTCTTC,CASSRDRQTYNEQFF
NA,TRBD2,TRBJ2-5,TRBV18,TGTGCCAGCTCACCTCTTGGACTAGCCCGGGAGACCCAGTACTTC,CASSPLGLARETQYF
NA,TRBD2,TRBJ2-3,TRBV30,TGTGCCTGGAGTGTAGGGGCTAGCGGGAGTCCCGATACGCAGTATTTT,CAWSVGASGSPDTQYF
NA,NA,TRBJ1-2,TRBV5-1,TGCGCCAGCAGCTTGGATGGGACACCTTCCGGGGGCTACACCTTC,CASSLDGTPSGGYTF
NA,NA,TRBJ1-5,TRBV29-1,TGCAGCGTCGGGGGTACGAATCAGCCCCAGCATTTT,CSVGGTNQPQHF
NA,TRBD2,TRBJ2-7,TRBV6-5,TGTGCCAGCAGCAGGACTAGCCGGGGCTACGAGCAGTACTTC,CASSRTSRGYEQYF
NA,TRBD1,TRBJ1-4,TRBV10-3,TGTGCCACCTGGGGACAGGGAGATGAAAAACTGTTTTTT,CATWGQGDEKLFF
NA,TRBD1,TRBJ1-6,TRBV5-1,TGCGCCAGCAGCTTGCAGGGGGCGGATTCACCCCTCCACTTT,CASSLQGADSPLHF